Sequencing of this T cell receptor (beta chain) was carried out in a study of a mutant IDH1 vaccine in newly diagnosed glioma. In the study overall: The study started vaccination 4-6 weeks after radiotherapy alone, or with temozolomide cycles.

Time point indicated: week 35, safety follow-up. Doses comprised 300 ug of mutant IDH1 20-mer peptide each, plus topical imiquimod. TCRdb's copy holds only in-frame clones and misses some; the assay was immunoSEQ multiplex PCR. The repertoire consists of 30,000 to 40,000 clones, with roughly 78% occurring once and the leading ten covering approximately 2.9%. Germline V lookup: CDR1 LGHNA, CDR2 YSLEER. V lost 3 bases, J lost 8 bases, and 5 bases stayed unmatched. CDR3 length: 15 residues. As to this clone: What it binds is not known.

The sample here was PBMCs, taken from a glioma patient whose treatment included an IDH1 peptide vaccine. This chain joins TRBV4-3 and TRBJ2-3, with 13 bases identical to TRBD2. The clonotype was recovered from a man aged 40-50 years with glioma. Some clones in this sample may be carry-over from other donors' samples. The CDR3 nucleotides are TGCGCCAGCAGCCAGGGGACTAGCGGGGCTTTTACGCAGTATTTT. Amino acid sequence: CASSQGTSGAFTQYF.